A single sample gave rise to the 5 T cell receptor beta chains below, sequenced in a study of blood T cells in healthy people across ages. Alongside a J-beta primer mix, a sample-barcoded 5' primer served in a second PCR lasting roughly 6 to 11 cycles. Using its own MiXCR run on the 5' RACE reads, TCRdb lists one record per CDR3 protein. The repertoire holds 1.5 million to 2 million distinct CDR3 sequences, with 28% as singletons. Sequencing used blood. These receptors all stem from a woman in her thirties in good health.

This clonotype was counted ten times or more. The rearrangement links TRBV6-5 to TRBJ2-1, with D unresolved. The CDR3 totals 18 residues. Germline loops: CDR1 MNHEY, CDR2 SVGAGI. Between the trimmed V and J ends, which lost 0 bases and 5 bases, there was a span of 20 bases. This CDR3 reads CASSYSGPYGFVHNEQFF. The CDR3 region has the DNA TGTGCCAGCAGTTACTCGGGCCCCTATGGATTCGTCCACAATGAGCAGTTCTTC.

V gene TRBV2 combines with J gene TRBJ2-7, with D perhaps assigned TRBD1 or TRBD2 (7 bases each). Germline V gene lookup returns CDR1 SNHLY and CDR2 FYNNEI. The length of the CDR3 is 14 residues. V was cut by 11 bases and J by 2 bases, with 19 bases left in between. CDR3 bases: TGTGCCGCCCAGGGGGGGACAGACCCCTACGAGCAGTACTTC. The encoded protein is CAAQGGTDPYEQYF.

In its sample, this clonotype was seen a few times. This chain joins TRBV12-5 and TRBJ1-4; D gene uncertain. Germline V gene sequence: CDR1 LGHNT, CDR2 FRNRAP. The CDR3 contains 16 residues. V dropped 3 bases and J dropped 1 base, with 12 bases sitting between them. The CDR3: CASGFLVAGTNEKLFF. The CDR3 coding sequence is TGTGCTAGTGGTTTTTTGGTAGCGGGAACTAATGAAAAACTGTTTTTT.

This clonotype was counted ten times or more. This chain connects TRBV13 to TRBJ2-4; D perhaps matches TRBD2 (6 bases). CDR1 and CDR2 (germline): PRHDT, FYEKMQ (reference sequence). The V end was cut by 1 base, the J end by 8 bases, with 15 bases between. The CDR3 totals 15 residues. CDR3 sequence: CASSLVARSGDIQYF. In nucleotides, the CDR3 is TGTGCCAGCAGCTTAGTGGCTAGATCGGGGGACATTCAGTACTTC.

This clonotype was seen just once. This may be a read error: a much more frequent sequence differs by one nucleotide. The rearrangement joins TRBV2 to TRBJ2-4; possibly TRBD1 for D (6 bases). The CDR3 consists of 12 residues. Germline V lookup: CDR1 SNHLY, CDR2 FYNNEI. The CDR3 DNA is TGTGCCAGCAGTGTTACCCGGGACATTCAGGACTTC. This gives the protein CASSVTRDIQDF.